The T cell receptor (beta chain) under discussion was sequenced for a study of OX40 agonist ivuxolimab in advanced cancers. Across the whole study: Previous treatment with anti-PD-1, anti-PD-L1 or anti-CTLA-4 therapy was allowed; 35% to 50% had received some.

Exclusion applied to patients with autoimmune disease history or systemic immunosuppression. Here immunoSEQ multiplex PCR was the method, and the copy in TCRdb shows in-frame clones only, minus some. The sample lists 95,000 to 150,000 clones; roughly 95% were seen once. The TCR was taken from an adult with an advanced solid tumor such as melanoma, head and neck, liver or kidney cancer. The specimen comprised CD4+ or CD8+ T cells sorted from blood, sampled in a trial of the OX40 agonist ivuxolimab.

CDR3 amino acids: CASGLAPLGDPNYEQYF. The CDR3, as DNA: TGTGCTAGTGGTTTGGCCCCATTAGGGGACCCAAACTACGAGCAGTACTTC. The J gene is TRBJ2-7, the V gene TRBV12-5; D is tentatively TRBD1 or TRBD2 (5 bases each). CDR1 is LGHNT, CDR2 FRNRAP, per germline. The CDR3 length is 17 residues. Trimming removed 1 base from V and 3 bases from J, with 19 bases in between.